Listed below are T cell receptor beta chains from one sample, sequenced in a study of OX40 agonist ivuxolimab in advanced cancers. TCRdb's table, derived via immunoSEQ multiplex PCR, lists solely in-frame clones and lacks some. The table includes approximately 15,000 clones, approximately 70% detected once. Sequences were derived from CD4+ or CD8+ T cells sorted from blood, sampled in a trial of the OX40 agonist ivuxolimab. These receptors came from an adult with an advanced solid tumor such as melanoma, head and neck, liver or kidney cancer. Both conserved end residues are part of each CDR3. D genes are given only for firm matches. Rows may omit the clone size; those that give it use once, few, many or a size class.

d_call | clone_size | j_call | v_call | cdr3_nt | cdr3_aa
TRBD1 | - | TRBJ2-7 | TRBV10-3 | TGTGCCATCAGTGAGACAGGGGGGTACGAGCAGTACTTC | CAISETGGYEQYF
- | few | TRBJ1-3 | TRBV12-5 | TGTGCTAGTGCCCCCGGCAGGGTTGACTCTGGAAACACCATATATTTT | CASAPGRVDSGNTIYF
- | - | TRBJ1-5 | TRBV5-6 | TGTGCCAGCAGCTTGGCCGGGGGGCTGGGGCAGCCCCAGCATTTT | CASSLAGGLGQPQHF
- | - | TRBJ2-3 | TRBV7-9 | TGTGCCAGCAGCTTAGCGGGTTCTAGCACAGATACGCAGTATTTT | CASSLAGSSTDTQYF
- | - | TRBJ2-1 | TRBV29-1 | TGCAGCGTTGAAGAATCTGGGAGCTCCTACAATGAGCAGTTCTTC | CSVEESGSSYNEQFF
- | - | TRBJ2-7 | TRBV14 | TGTGCCAGCAGCCGATGGACGCCCTACGAGCAGTACTTC | CASSRWTPYEQYF
- | - | TRBJ2-6 | TRBV4-1 | TGCGCCAGCAGCCAGCCTGCCGGCGCGACCTCTGGGGCCAACGTCCTGACTTTC | CASSQPAGATSGANVLTF
TRBD1 | - | TRBJ2-7 | TRBV5-1 | TGCGCCAGCAGCTTGGAGTCAGGGGGCTTCGAGCAGTACTTC | CASSLESGGFEQYF
- | - | TRBJ2-7 | TRBV10-3 | TGTGCCATCAGTGATCCCGGGAGTGGTTACGAGCAGTACTTC | CAISDPGSGYEQYF
- | once | TRBJ2-1 | TRBV7-3 | TGTGCCAGCAGCCCCAGGGACTCCCAGAACGAGCAGTTCTTC | CASSPRDSQNEQFF
- | - | TRBJ2-1 | TRBV14 | TGTGCCAGCAGCCAAGGGGGTACATACAATGAGCAGTTCTTC | CASSQGGTYNEQFF
- | - | TRBJ2-7 | TRBV2 | TGTGCCAGCCTACTGGCCACCTGGGACGAGCAGTACTTC | CASLLATWDEQYF
TRBD1 | - | TRBJ2-7 | TRBV5-6 | TGTGCCAGCAGCCCCGGGACAGAGGTATACGAGCAGTACTTC | CASSPGTEVYEQYF
TRBD1 | - | TRBJ2-2 | TRBV18 | TGTGCCAGCTCACCCAGTTGGGGCCAAAGGACAGGGAACAACACCGGGGAGCTGTTTTTT | CASSPSWGQRTGNNTGELFF
- | - | TRBJ2-1 | TRBV20-1 | TGCAGTGCTAGGAGAGGCAATGAGCAGTTCTTC | CSARRGNEQFF
TRBD1 | - | TRBJ1-4 | TRBV11-2 | TGTGCCAGCAGCTTGACGCAACCAGGGGGCTTTAATGAAAAACTGTTTTTT | CASSLTQPGGFNEKLFF
TRBD2 | - | TRBJ2-3 | TRBV15 | TGTGCCACCAGCAGAGATCACACTAGCGGGGGCACAGATACGCAGTATTTT | CATSRDHTSGGTDTQYF
- | - | TRBJ2-1 | TRBV28 | TGTGCCAGCAGTTTAGACTTCAATGAGCAGTTCTTC | CASSLDFNEQFF
TRBD2 | - | TRBJ2-1 | TRBV11-2 | TGTGCCAGCAGCCCAACATCGGGAGGACATGAGCAGTTCTTC | CASSPTSGGHEQFF
- | - | TRBJ1-5 | TRBV28 | TGTGCCAGCAGCCCGGGGACGGTGGGGAGCAATCAGCCCCAGCATTTT | CASSPGTVGSNQPQHF
- | once | TRBJ2-5 | TRBV6-5 | TGTGCCAGCAGTTACTCCAGGGGATCGGGGGAGACCCAGTACTTC | CASSYSRGSGETQYF